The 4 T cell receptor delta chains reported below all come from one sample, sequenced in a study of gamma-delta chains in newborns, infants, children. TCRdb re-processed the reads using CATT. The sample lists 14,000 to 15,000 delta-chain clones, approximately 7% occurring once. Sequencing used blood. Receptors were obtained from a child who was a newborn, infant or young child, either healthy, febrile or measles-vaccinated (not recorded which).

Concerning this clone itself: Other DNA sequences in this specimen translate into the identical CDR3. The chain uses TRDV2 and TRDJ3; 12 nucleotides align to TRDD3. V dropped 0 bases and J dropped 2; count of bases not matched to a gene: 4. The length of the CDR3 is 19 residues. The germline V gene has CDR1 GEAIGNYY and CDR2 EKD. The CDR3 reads CACDTVLGDTTWDTRQMFF. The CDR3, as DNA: TGTGCCTGTGACACCGTACTGGGGGATACCACCTGGGACACCCGACAGATGTTTTTC.

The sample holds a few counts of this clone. The CDR3 sequence: CACDTVLGDKVPWDTRQMFF. The DNA for the CDR3 is TGTGCCTGTGACACGGTACTGGGGGATAAGGTCCCCTGGGACACCCGACAGATGTTTTTC. This chain connects TRDV2 to TRDJ3; TRDD3 aligns across 11 bases. V was pared by 1 base and J by 2 bases, with 9 bases of the junction left unmatched. Looked up from germline, CDR1 is GEAIGNYY and CDR2 is EKD. CDR3 size: 20 residues.

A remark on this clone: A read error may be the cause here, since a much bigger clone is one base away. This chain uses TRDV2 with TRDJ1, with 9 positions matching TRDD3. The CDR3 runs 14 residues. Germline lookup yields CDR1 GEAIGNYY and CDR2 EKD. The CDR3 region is CACYTWGMADKLIF. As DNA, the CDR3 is TGTGCCTGTTACACCTGGGGGATGGCCGATAAACTCATCTTT.

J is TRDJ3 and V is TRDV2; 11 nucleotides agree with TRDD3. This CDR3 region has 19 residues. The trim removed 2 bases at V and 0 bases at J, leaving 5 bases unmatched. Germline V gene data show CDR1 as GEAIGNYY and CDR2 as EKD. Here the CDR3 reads CACDILTGGYSWDTRQMFF. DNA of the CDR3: TGTGCCTGTGACATTCTTACTGGGGGATACTCCTGGGACACCCGACAGATGTTTTTC.